A single sample gave rise to the 15 T cell receptor beta chains below, sequenced in a study of sequential checkpoint blockade in melanoma. Libraries were prepared by immunoSEQ multiplex PCR; TCRdb keeps only in-frame clonotypes and omits some of them. In the table there are fewer than 40,000 clones, roughly 90% of which are singletons. As to treatment: randomized to nivolumab then ipilimumab (arm A) or the reverse (arm B). The sample was CD8+ T cells sorted from blood (inferred from file names), taken from a patient given nivolumab and ipilimumab in sequence. The source of these receptors is a human donor with melanoma.

This clone was counted a single time. The rearrangement links TRBV12-5 to TRBJ2-2; D unresolved. The V gene lost 3 bases and the J gene lost 0 bases, with 11 bases spanning the gap. The CDR3 sequence is 16 residues long. CDR1 is LGHNT and CDR2 is FRNRAP in the germline V gene. CDR3 DNA: TGTGCTAGTGGTTTCGGTACCAACGCGAACACCGGGGAGCTGTTTTTT. Residues: CASGFGTNANTGELFF.

This clone is a singleton in its sample. The chain combines TRBV6-4 with TRBJ2-3; D unresolved. There are 16 residues in the CDR3. Trimming pared 2 bases from V and 0 bases from J, leaving 12 bases between. CDR1 MRHNA and CDR2 SNTAGT come from the germline V gene. CDR3 protein: CASSDGRLSSTDTQYF. The CDR3 nucleotides are TGTGCCAGCAGTGACGGCAGGCTATCTAGCACAGATACGCAGTATTTT.

The chain is built from TRBV4-1 and TRBJ2-1; a possible D gene is TRBD2 (6 bases). The germline V and J ends were trimmed by 3 bases and 9 bases, with 15 bases remaining between them. CDR3 size: 14 residues. Germline V gene sequence: CDR1 MGHRA, CDR2 YSYEKL. For the CDR3, the DNA is TGCGCCAGCAGCCACCCGACTAGTTTGGGTGAGCAGTTCTTC. It translates to CASSHPTSLGEQFF.

This sequence joins TRBV9 and TRBJ1-4; the D is unclear. The CDR3 is 15 amino acids. With 0 bases removed from V and 2 bases from J, the gap between germline ends came to 8 bases. Germline V CDR1 and CDR2: SGDLS, YYNGEE. The CDR3 protein is CASSVGSLTNEKLFF. The CDR3 DNA is TGTGCCAGCAGCGTAGGTTCGTTGACTAATGAAAAACTGTTTTTT.

The CDR3 DNA follows: TGTGCCAGCAGCTTAGGGGACAGCCAGCTCTACAATGAGCAGTTCTTC. The encoded protein is CASSLGDSQLYNEQFF. V usage is TRBV13 and J usage is TRBJ2-1; possible D gene TRBD1, 6 bases. From germline, CDR1 is PRHDT and CDR2 FYEKMQ (reference sequence). The CDR3 contains 16 residues. V gave up 0 bases and J gave up 3 bases, with 12 bases separating them. Using reference TRBV13 and TRBJ2-1 for the parts outside the CDR3, the full variable domain is AAGVIQSPRHLIKEKRETATLKCYPIPRHDTVYWYQQGPGQDPQFLISFYEKMQSDKGSIPDRFSAQQFSDYHSELNMSSLELGDSALYFCASSLGDSQLYNEQFFGPGTRLTVL.

The chain combines TRBV4-2 with TRBJ2-5; TRBD2 might be the D (6 bases). This CDR3 has 14 amino acids. Trimming cost V 0 bases and J 4 bases, with 9 bases left between them. Germline V gene data show CDR1 as LGHNA and CDR2 as YNFKEQ. Written as DNA, the CDR3 is TGTGCCAGCAGCCAAGATGCGGGGCCAGAGACCCAGTACTTC. Translated, it gives CASSQDAGPETQYF.

The chain employs TRBV28 and TRBJ1-5; D call uncertain. Trimming removed 6 bases at V and 0 bases at J, with 12 bases between. CDR3 size: 15 residues. Germline V lookup: CDR1 MDHEN, CDR2 SYDVKM. CDR3 sequence (DNA): TGTGCCAGCAGGCCAACCGGGAGTAGCAATCAGCCCCAGCATTTT. It yields the protein CASRPTGSSNQPQHF.

V gene TRBV7-9 combines with J gene TRBJ1-5; TRBD1 agrees at 11 bases. Germline V lookup: CDR1 SEHNR, CDR2 FQNEAQ (reference sequence). CDR3 length equals 18 residues. Trimming at V came to 1 base and at J to 7 bases, leaving 12 bases not matched to a gene. The CDR3 reads CASSLGGQGARSGQPQHF. CDR3 DNA sequence: TGTGCCAGCAGCTTAGGAGGACAGGGGGCGCGGAGCGGACAGCCCCAGCATTTT.

This clone has only one observation. The chain carries TRBV7-6 and TRBJ1-3, with 7 positions matching TRBD1. Germline values: CDR1 SGHVS, CDR2 FNYEAQ. V lost 5 bases to trimming and J lost 0 bases; unmatched junction nucleotides: 19. The CDR3 spans 20 residues. This chain's CDR3 is CASSINYNPGQATSGNTIYF. CDR3 nucleotide sequence: TGTGCCAGCAGCATAAACTACAATCCCGGACAGGCCACCTCTGGAAACACCATATATTTT.

This chain connects TRBV27 to TRBJ2-5, with TRBD1 matching over 9 bases. With V trimmed by 5 bases and J by 5 bases, 9 bases remained unmatched. This CDR3 has 15 residues. CDR1 MNHEY and CDR2 SMNVEV come from the germline V gene (reference sequence). CDR3 nucleotide sequence: TGTGCCAGCAGTAACAAGGACAGGGGCTGGGAGACCCAGTACTTC. Protein: CASSNKDRGWETQYF.

The CDR3 bases are TGTGCCAGCAGCCCGAGGCAAGAAATCCCCGGCGAGCAGTACTTC. Residues: CASSPRQEIPGEQYF. V and J are TRBV5-4 and TRBJ2-7; the D is unclear. The germline V gene encodes CDR1 SGHNT and CDR2 YYREEE (reference sequence). V lost 4 bases and J lost 6, with 20 bases in between. The CDR3 is 15 amino acids. Full variable domain (outside the CDR3, taken from reference TRBV5-4 and TRBJ2-7): ETGVTQSPTHLIKTRGQQVTLRCSSQSGHNTVSWYQQALGQGPQFIFQYYREEENGRGNFPPRFSGLQFPNYSSELNVNALELDDSALYLCASSPRQEIPGEQYFGPGTRLTVT.

This clone was picked up a small number of times. The genes are TRBV4-1 and TRBJ1-2; unclear D gene. CDR1 MGHRA and CDR2 YSYEKL come from the germline V gene. The CDR3 runs 15 residues. V was trimmed by 0 bases and J by 4 bases, leaving 12 bases between them. The CDR3 region has the DNA TGCGCCAGCAGCCAAGATGCGGGAAACGTCTATGGCTACACCTTC. This translates into CASSQDAGNVYGYTF.

The chain employs TRBV9 and TRBJ2-5; D is perhaps TRBD2 (7 bases). V was cut by 0 bases and J by 2 bases, with 14 bases left in between. Germline loops: CDR1 SGDLS, CDR2 YYNGEE. This CDR3 region has 16 residues. The CDR3 sequence: CASSVEGGTRQETQYF. DNA of the CDR3: TGTGCCAGCAGCGTAGAGGGGGGGACTCGACAAGAGACCCAGTACTTC.

V is TRBV11-3 and J is TRBJ2-2; TRBD2 matches at 7 bases. V was clipped by 6 bases and J by 0 bases; unmatched bases: 4. There are 15 residues in the CDR3. In germline, CDR1 is SGHNT, CDR2 YENEEA. CDR3 region: CASSPGGPNTGELFF. Written as DNA, the CDR3 is TGTGCCAGCAGTCCGGGGGGTCCGAACACCGGGGAGCTGTTTTTT.

The chain links TRBV29-1 to TRBJ2-1; D possibly corresponds to TRBD1 (6 bases). Germline V gene lookup returns CDR1 SQVTM and CDR2 ANQGSEA. This CDR3 spans 10 amino acids. Trimming pared 5 bases from V and 12 bases from J, leaving 11 bases between. The CDR3 bases are TGCAGCGTTCCAGGGGTGGTGCAGTTCTTC. Amino acid sequence: CSVPGVVQFF.